What follows are 20 T cell receptor beta chains derived from one specimen sequenced in a study of blood T cell repertoires in COVID-19. TCRdb keeps only in-frame clones here, not all; method: immunoSEQ multiplex PCR. This sample yields over 60,000 clones, of which 86% are seen a single time; approximately 11% belongs to the top ten. Sequencing was performed on peripheral blood. The origin of the receptors is a man between 65 and 85 years old with active or convalescent COVID-19.

This chain joins TRBV18 and TRBJ1-1; TRBD1 is a possible D gene (5 bases). This CDR3 is built from 14 residues. V dropped 3 bases and J dropped 5 bases, with 13 bases sitting between them. Germline V lookup: CDR1 KGHSH, CDR2 LQKENI. The CDR3 reads CASSPPAGLTEAFF. The DNA for the CDR3 is TGTGCCAGCTCACCCCCCGCAGGGTTGACTGAAGCTTTCTTT.

This chain uses TRBV9 with TRBJ2-1; 7 nucleotides match TRBD2. Per germline, CDR1 SGDLS and CDR2 YYNGEE. The trim removed 3 bases at V and 5 bases at J, leaving 11 bases unmatched. CDR3 length: 16 residues. The CDR3 sequence: CASSAGGNPWDNEQFF. CDR3 bases: TGTGCCAGCAGCGCCGGGGGGAACCCATGGGACAATGAGCAGTTCTTC. The full variable domain, with the rest looked up from reference TRBV9 and TRBJ2-1, is DSGVTQTPKHLITATGQRVTLRCSPRSGDLSVYWYQQSLDQGLQFLIQYYNGEERAKGNILERFSAQQFPDLHSELNLSSLELGDSALYFCASSAGGNPWDNEQFFGPGTRLTVL.

This chain uses TRBV18 with TRBJ2-3; 7 nucleotides align to TRBD1. J gave up 6 bases and V 3 bases, and 9 bases lay outside the gene matches. CDR1 and CDR2 (germline): KGHSH, LQKENI. The CDR3 runs to 15 residues. CDR3 coding DNA: TGTGCCAGCTCACCGGGGACAGCAACGTTGGATACGCAGTATTTT. This codes for CASSPGTATLDTQYF.

The V call is TRBV4-2, the J call TRBJ1-5; 8 bases line up with TRBD1. The germline V gene has CDR1 LGHNA and CDR2 YNFKEQ. Trimming at V came to 5 bases and at J to 6 bases, leaving 9 bases not matched to a gene. This CDR3 comprises 15 residues. This chain's CDR3 is CASSSRQGAFQPQHF. CDR3 DNA: TGTGCCAGCAGCAGCAGGCAGGGGGCTTTTCAGCCCCAGCATTTT.

This clone was picked up one time. This chain uses TRBV27 with TRBJ1-2; 10 bases fit TRBD1. V shed 6 bases, J shed 4 bases, and the junction held 8 bases outside the gene matches. The V gene's germline CDR1 is MNHEY and CDR2 SMNVEV (reference sequence). This CDR3 contains 15 residues. The CDR3 loop is CASRMTGGQFYGYTF. The CDR3 DNA reads as TGTGCCAGCAGGATGACAGGGGGCCAATTCTATGGCTACACCTTC.

The chain joins TRBV9 to TRBJ2-5; D uncertain. The V end was cut by 4 bases, the J end by 13 bases, with 14 bases between. The CDR3 runs to 11 residues. Germline lookup yields CDR1 SGDLS and CDR2 YYNGEE. The CDR3 region is CASSITPCGYF. The CDR3 region has the DNA TGTGCCAGCAGCATAACCCCCTGCGGGTACTTC.

The chain is built from TRBV19 and TRBJ1-4; unclear D gene. From germline, CDR1 is LNHDA and CDR2 SQIVND (reference sequence). V gave up 5 bases and J gave up 10 bases, with 17 bases separating them. The CDR3 covers 14 residues. CDR3 sequence (DNA): TGTGCCAGTAGTGAGTCGCGGCAGTACGGAAAACTGTTTTTT. Protein sequence: CASSESRQYGKLFF.

The chain joins TRBV7-2 to TRBJ2-7; 14 bases line up with TRBD2. V was clipped by 5 bases and J by 3 bases; unmatched bases: 6. This CDR3 is built from 16 residues. In germline, CDR1 is SGHTA, CDR2 FQGNSA. As DNA, the CDR3 is TGTGCCAGCAGCCCGGGACTAGCGGGAGTTTTCTACGAGCAGTACTTC. This gives the protein CASSPGLAGVFYEQYF.

The chain combines TRBV30 with TRBJ2-2; perhaps TRBD1 as D (6 bases). This CDR3 is 15 amino acids long. Trimming stripped 1 base from V and 6 bases from J, with 15 bases between. Looked up from germline, CDR1 is GTSNPN and CDR2 is SVGIG (reference sequence). CDR3: CAWSAKNRESGELFF. The DNA for the CDR3 is TGTGCCTGGAGTGCAAAAAACAGGGAATCCGGGGAGCTGTTTTTT.

The chain is built from TRBV5-1 and TRBJ2-7; TRBD2 matches at 13 bases. With V trimmed by 0 bases and J by 5 bases, 2 bases remained unmatched. Germline CDR1 is SGHRS and CDR2 is YFSETQ. The CDR3 runs to 15 residues. In nucleotides, the CDR3 is TGCGCCAGCAGCTTGGGGACTAGCGGGAGCGACGAGCAGTACTTC. Amino acids: CASSLGTSGSDEQYF. The variable domain in full, with the rest retrieved from reference TRBV5-1 and TRBJ2-7, is KAGVTQTPRYLIKTRGQQVTLSCSPISGHRSVSWYQQTPGQGLQFLFEYFSETQRNKGNFPGRFSGRQFSNSRSEMNVSTLELGDSALYLCASSLGTSGSDEQYFGPGTRLTVT.

The chain couples TRBV19 to TRBJ1-1; 11 nucleotides match TRBD1. Germline CDR1 and CDR2: LNHDA and SQIVND (reference sequence). This CDR3 is 17 amino acids long. V was pared by 6 bases and J by 0 bases, with 9 bases of the junction left unmatched. CDR3 loop: CASSGTGGRRVNTEAFF. The CDR3, as DNA: TGTGCCAGTAGCGGGACAGGGGGTCGGCGTGTGAACACTGAAGCTTTCTTT.

The chain carries TRBV19 and TRBJ1-4; 10 bases align to TRBD1. The junction had 3 bases not matched to a gene; V was cut back by 5 bases and J by 0 bases. CDR3 length equals 16 residues. Germline V gene sequence: CDR1 LNHDA, CDR2 SQIVND (reference sequence). This CDR3 is CASSDRGPATNEKLFF. The CDR3 bases are TGTGCCAGTAGTGACAGGGGGCCGGCAACTAATGAAAAACTGTTTTTT. Full variable domain (outside the CDR3, taken from reference TRBV19 and TRBJ1-4): DGGITQSPKYLFRKEGQNVTLSCEQNLNHDAMYWYRQDPGQGLRLIYYSQIVNDFQKGDIAEGYSVSREKKESFPLTVTSAQKNPTAFYLCASSDRGPATNEKLFFGSGTQLSVL.

In this sample, this clone turned up a few times. Here the CDR3 DNA reads TGTGCCAGCAGTCGGGGGGGCTCGAGAAACAATGAGCAGTTCTTC. The encoded protein is CASSRGGSRNNEQFF. This sequence joins TRBV28 and TRBJ2-1; TRBD2 matches at 8 bases. V shed 5 bases and J 5 bases; nucleotides not matched to a gene: 8. The germline CDR1 and CDR2 sequences are MDHEN and SYDVKM. The CDR3 sequence is 15 residues long.

This clone was detected once. The V gene is TRBV7-8, the J gene TRBJ2-5; 8 bases are a match to TRBD1. J gave up 5 bases and V 5 bases, and 4 bases lay outside the gene matches. CDR1 and CDR2 (germline): SGHVS, FQNEAQ. The CDR3 contains 13 residues. For the CDR3, the DNA is TGTGCCAGCAGCAGGGACAGGTTGGAGACCCAGTACTTC. Its protein is CASSRDRLETQYF.

The chain carries TRBV28 and TRBJ1-1; no reliable D call. This CDR3 spans 12 amino acids. V was cut by 2 bases and J by 11 bases, with 12 bases left in between. Germline loops: CDR1 MDHEN, CDR2 SYDVKM. CDR3 in amino acids: CASSLASGEAFF. The CDR3 bases are TGTGCCAGCAGTTTAGCATCCGGGGAGGCTTTCTTT. The entire variable domain, with the rest obtained from reference TRBV28 and TRBJ1-1, is as follows: DVKVTQSSRYLVKRTGEKVFLECVQDMDHENMFWYRQDPGLGLRLIYFSYDVKMKEKGDIPEGYSVSREKKERFSLILESASTNQTSMYLCASSLASGEAFFGQGTRLTVV.

This clone was counted a single time. This chain joins TRBV15 and TRBJ2-1; D is perhaps TRBD2 (6 bases). The CDR3 is 16 residues long. Trimming cost V 6 bases and J 8 bases, with 23 bases left between them. Germline V lookup: CDR1 LNHNV, CDR2 YYDKDF (reference sequence). CDR3 amino acids: CATSPTGGGLRDEQFF. The CDR3 DNA reads as TGTGCCACCAGTCCTACCGGGGGTGGCTTGCGGGATGAGCAGTTCTTC.

The rearrangement links TRBV19 to TRBJ2-1; 9 bases are shared with TRBD2. Trimming at V came to 0 bases and at J to 7 bases, leaving 7 bases not matched to a gene. Germline loops: CDR1 LNHDA, CDR2 SQIVND (reference sequence). This CDR3 region has 16 residues. The CDR3 here is CASSIDPTSGRNEQFF. CDR3 DNA sequence: TGTGCCAGTAGTATAGATCCGACTAGCGGTCGAAATGAGCAGTTCTTC.

CDR3 DNA sequence: TGTGCCTGGAATCGGGAAGCCGAGCAGTACTTC. Translating it yields CAWNREAEQYF. V is TRBV30 and J is TRBJ2-7; a possible D gene is TRBD2 (5 bases). The germline V gene encodes CDR1 GTSNPN and CDR2 SVGIG (reference sequence). V lost 4 bases and J 6 bases, leaving 10 bases between the germline ends. The CDR3 covers 11 residues.

The V and J genes are TRBV29-1 and TRBJ2-1, with TRBD2 matching 12 bases. The CDR3 loop spans 14 amino acids. Trimming at V came to 7 bases and at J to 9 bases, leaving 10 bases not matched to a gene. From germline, CDR1 is SQVTM and CDR2 ANQGSEA. CDR3 region: CSARRLAGAFEQFF. CDR3 coding DNA: TGCAGCGCCCGACGACTAGCGGGGGCGTTTGAGCAGTTCTTC.

The chain uses TRBV30 and TRBJ2-5, with 7 bases fitting TRBD2. The V gene's germline CDR1 is GTSNPN and CDR2 SVGIG (reference sequence). CDR3 length: 13 residues. V was clipped by 3 bases and J by 0 bases; unmatched bases: 1. DNA of the CDR3: TGTGCCTGGAGCGGGGGGTACCAAGAGACCCAGTACTTC. Amino acid sequence: CAWSGGYQETQYF.